Each of the 20 T cell receptor beta chains below was sequenced from the same sample in a study of cytomegalovirus exposure and HLA in healthy donors. The PCR used 60 Vbeta and 13 Jbeta primers. Assay: immunoSEQ multiplex PCR; the TCRdb copy retains only in-frame clones and omits some. The sample yields tens of thousands of clones, of which the top ten take up over 2%. Sequenced material: PBMCs. Every receptor here comes from a female donor in good health and CMV-seronegative.

J is TRBJ2-2 and V is TRBV28, with 8 bases identical to TRBD2. Germline trimming cut 5 bases from V and 2 bases from J; bases unmatched to any gene: 4. The germline V gene has CDR1 MDHEN and CDR2 SYDVKM. The CDR3 has 15 residues. The CDR3: CASSRAGVNTGELFF. The CDR3 DNA sequence: TGTGCCAGCAGTCGAGCGGGAGTCAACACCGGGGAGCTGTTTTTT.

This sequence joins TRBV5-1 and TRBJ1-2; D may be TRBD1 (6 bases). Germline V gene lookup returns CDR1 SGHRS and CDR2 YFSETQ. Deletions cut 0 bases from V and 3 bases from J, with 12 bases between. The CDR3 extends over 15 amino acids. CDR3 bases: TGCGCCAGCAGCTTGGTCCCAGGGGTAGACTATGGCTACACCTTC. Encoded protein: CASSLVPGVDYGYTF.

The rearrangement links TRBV5-3 to TRBJ2-1; 14 bases are shared with TRBD2. TRBV5-3 is flagged as an ORF with uncertain function. J lost 10 bases, V lost 0 bases, and 12 bases had no gene match. The CDR3 spans 18 residues. Written as DNA, the CDR3 is TGTGCCAGAAGCTTGGTTGTGACTAGCGGGAGGGCCACTAGCGAGCAGTTCTTC. It encodes CARSLVVTSGRATSEQFF.

V gene TRBV29-1 combines with J gene TRBJ2-6, with D tentatively TRBD2 (6 bases). CDR1 and CDR2 from the germline V gene are SQVTM and ANQGSEA. This CDR3 has 14 amino acids. The germline V and J ends were trimmed by 5 bases and 1 base, with 9 bases remaining between them. The CDR3 DNA sequence: TGCAGCGTTCCCGGGACTTCTGGGGCCAACGTCCTGACTTTC. Translating it yields CSVPGTSGANVLTF.

The chain combines TRBV6-5 with TRBJ2-5, with D perhaps TRBD1 (7 bases). CDR3 length: 15 residues. Germline V CDR1 and CDR2: MNHEY, SVGAGI. V lost 4 bases, J lost 4 bases, and 16 bases lay in between. In nucleotides, the CDR3 is TGTGCCAGCAGTTGGGGGGACAGCCTCGGAGAGACCCAGTACTTC. Translated, it gives CASSWGDSLGETQYF.

The CDR3 DNA is TGCGCCAGCAGTTCCCGCCCACAGGGGTGGTATGGCTACACCTTC. This translates into CASSSRPQGWYGYTF. The chain uses TRBV23-1 and TRBJ1-2; 7 bases align to TRBD1. TRBV23-1 is an ORF for which the function is uncertain. The CDR3 totals 15 residues. With V trimmed by 5 bases and J by 5 bases, 11 bases remained unmatched.

CDR3: CASSIQGGNQPQHF. CDR3 nucleotide sequence: TGTGCCAGTAGTATACAGGGTGGCAATCAGCCCCAGCATTTT. The genes are TRBV19 and TRBJ1-5; D possibly corresponds to TRBD1 (5 bases). From germline, CDR1 is LNHDA and CDR2 SQIVND (reference sequence). This CDR3 is built from 14 residues. Trimming took off 2 bases at V and 2 bases at J, with 7 bases between the two ends. The full variable domain, completed using reference TRBV19 and TRBJ1-5, is DGGITQSPKYLFRKEGQNVTLSCEQNLNHDAMYWYRQDPGQGLRLIYYSQIVNDFQKGDIAEGYSVSREKKESFPLTVTSAQKNPTAFYLCASSIQGGNQPQHFGDGTRLSIL.

The rearrangement links TRBV14 to TRBJ2-3, with no clear D. Trimming shortened V by 0 bases and J by 6 bases, and 10 bases separated the two germline ends. CDR1 SGHDN and CDR2 FVKESK come from the germline V gene. There are 14 residues in the CDR3. CDR3 sequence: CASSQDLGVDTQYF. The CDR3 DNA reads as TGTGCCAGCAGCCAAGATCTAGGAGTTGATACGCAGTATTTT.

The gene calls are TRBV5-4 and TRBJ2-2, with 7 bases aligning to TRBD1. Losses at the gene ends were 4 bases for V and 7 bases for J; bases not matched to a gene: 10. This CDR3 has 15 residues. CDR1 is SGHNT and CDR2 is YYREEE in the germline V gene (reference sequence). The CDR3 loop reads CASSPSRGSVGELFF. CDR3 nucleotide sequence: TGTGCCAGCAGCCCATCCAGGGGGTCGGTCGGGGAGCTGTTTTTT. The full variable domain, completed using reference TRBV5-4 and TRBJ2-2, is ETGVTQSPTHLIKTRGQQVTLRCSSQSGHNTVSWYQQALGQGPQFIFQYYREEENGRGNFPPRFSGLQFPNYSSELNVNALELDDSALYLCASSPSRGSVGELFFGEGSRLTVL.

The chain is built from TRBV19 and TRBJ1-1; D is unclear. V shed 2 bases and J shed 2 bases, with 6 bases lying between them. Germline V gene sequence: CDR1 LNHDA, CDR2 SQIVND (reference sequence). CDR3 length: 13 residues. The CDR3 reads CASSIRQNTEAFF. For the CDR3, the DNA is TGTGCCAGTAGTATACGACAAAACACTGAAGCTTTCTTT. Full variable domain (missing parts from reference TRBV19 and TRBJ1-1): DGGITQSPKYLFRKEGQNVTLSCEQNLNHDAMYWYRQDPGQGLRLIYYSQIVNDFQKGDIAEGYSVSREKKESFPLTVTSAQKNPTAFYLCASSIRQNTEAFFGQGTRLTVV.

The chain links TRBV27 to TRBJ2-3; the D is unclear. CDR3 length: 15 amino acids. Trimming left V 6 bases short and J 3 bases short, with 16 bases between. Germline V CDR1 and CDR2: MNHEY, SMNVEV (reference sequence). The CDR3 loop reads CASSSWRRTTDTQYF. The CDR3 bases are TGTGCCAGCAGCTCTTGGCGGCGAACAACAGATACGCAGTATTTT.

V usage is TRBV15 and J usage is TRBJ2-1, with 9 bases aligning to TRBD2. V gave up 4 bases and J gave up 9 bases; unmatched junction bases: 25. Germline V gene sequence: CDR1 LNHNV, CDR2 YYDKDF (reference sequence). The CDR3 contains 20 residues. CDR3 loop: CATSTLGGASGNRASGEQFF. The DNA of the CDR3 is TGTGCCACCAGCACACTAGGGGGGGCTAGCGGGAATAGGGCGTCAGGTGAGCAGTTCTTC.

The chain links TRBV20-1 to TRBJ1-2; TRBD1 aligns across 8 bases. Germline lookup yields CDR1 DFQATT and CDR2 SNEGSKA (reference sequence). V lost 4 bases, J lost 6 bases, and 1 base stayed unmatched. This CDR3 has 11 residues. CDR3 nucleotide sequence: TGCAGTGCTACACAGGGGGATGGCTACACCTTC. It yields the protein CSATQGDGYTF.

In regard to this clone: This sample includes further DNA sequences coding for the same CDR3. CDR3 region: CSVPGQGAYEQYF. CDR3 bases: TGCAGCGTCCCGGGACAGGGGGCTTACGAGCAGTACTTC. The chain couples TRBV29-1 to TRBJ2-7; 12 bases align to TRBD1. Per germline, CDR1 SQVTM and CDR2 ANQGSEA. There are 13 residues in the CDR3. V lost 6 bases to trimming and J lost 4 bases; unmatched junction nucleotides: 4.

The rearrangement joins TRBV6-1 to TRBJ2-7; possible D gene TRBD1, 6 bases. The CDR3 is 14 residues long. The ends were cut back, 2 bases at V and 2 bases at J, with 10 bases in the middle. Germline assignment: CDR1 MNHNS and CDR2 SASEGT. CDR3 loop: CASSERGTAYEQYF. In nucleotides, the CDR3 is TGTGCCAGCAGTGAAAGGGGGACGGCCTACGAGCAGTACTTC.

About this clone: A junction boundary mismatches the germline segment, possibly from a read error. The chain carries TRBV7-7 and TRBJ2-7; D might be TRBD1 or TRBD2, each matching 6 bases. Germline-derived CDR1 and CDR2 are SSHAT and FNYEAQ (reference sequence). CDR3 size: 17 residues. The CDR3: CASSLGGGVRSSYEQYF. CDR3 bases: TGTGCTAGCAGCTTAGGAGGGGGAGTCAGAAGCTCCTACGAGCAGTACTTC.

Details on this clone: One junction end does not reproduce the germline sequence, and a read error may be involved. The V and J genes are TRBV4-3 and TRBJ2-3, with D possibly TRBD2 on 6 matching bases. The CDR3 is 18 amino acids. CDR1 is LGHNA and CDR2 is YSLEER in the germline V gene. The DNA for the CDR3 is TGCGCCAGCAGCCAAGATACGGCCAGCGGGTTCAGCACAGATAAGCAGTATTTT. Its translation: CASSQDTASGFSTDKQYF.

V gene TRBV6-1 combines with J gene TRBJ1-1, with D possibly matching TRBD1 (6 bases). Germline CDR1 MNHNS, CDR2 SASEGT. Trimming shortened V by 3 bases and J by 5 bases, and 10 bases separated the two germline ends. This CDR3 region has 13 residues. The CDR3 region is CASSEQQGTEAFF. CDR3 bases: TGTGCCAGCAGTGAGCAACAGGGTACTGAAGCTTTCTTT.

The chain carries TRBV7-9 and TRBJ2-3; the D is unclear. The germline gives CDR1 SEHNR, CDR2 FQNEAQ (reference sequence). The CDR3 totals 11 residues. V lost 3 bases and J 6 bases, leaving 4 bases between the germline ends. In DNA, the CDR3 is TGTGCCAGCAGCTTCAGTGATACGCAGTATTTT. Translated, it gives CASSFSDTQYF.

This rearrangement joins TRBV19 to TRBJ1-2, with TRBD1 matching 8 bases. Germline CDR1 LNHDA, CDR2 SQIVND (reference sequence). The junction had 9 bases not matched to a gene; V was cut back by 7 bases and J by 2 bases. The CDR3 loop spans 15 amino acids. CDR3 residues: CASTGRGPANYGYTF. CDR3 nucleotide sequence: TGTGCCAGTACCGGCAGGGGGCCCGCCAACTATGGCTACACCTTC.